This T cell receptor beta chain is from a study of blood T cells in healthy people across ages (dated by TCRdb to between 2014 and 2017). In the study overall: In model experiments, template switching captured roughly one uniquely barcoded TCR beta cDNA molecule for every two T cells. The donors were divided into four age groups: young (average about 16 years), middle-aged (over 35), aged (62) and long-lived (roughly 82). The study analyzed two additional independent replicas of 1 million unique cDNA reads from the same blood draw for two donors, one aged 18 to 29 and one aged 80 or older. The study measured age-related changes in TCR beta repertoire diversity using deep sequencing normalized with unique cDNA molecular identifiers. To avoid experimental bias, donors of different ages were distributed randomly across sequencing lanes.

The library was generated by 5' RACE. TCRdb shows the sequencer as Illumina HiSeq 2500. A second roughly 6 to 11 cycle PCR used a sample-barcoded 5' primer and a J-beta primer mix. A template-switch 5' adaptor carrying 12 random nucleotides introduced a unique molecular identifier onto each TCR beta cDNA molecule. At least 2.5 million CDR3-containing paired-end reads were obtained from each sample. First-strand cDNA was synthesized from all RNA with the Mint cDNA synthesis kit, primed by a TRBC-specific oligonucleotide. Following uracil-DNA glycosylase treatment, a first 18-cycle PCR with universal primers M1SS and BC2_uni_R was performed on all cDNA. The study's processing was this. For normalization, 1 million high-quality reads, each with a distinct molecular identifier, were randomly selected from each sample. Instead of being binned into consensus sequences, reads that shared molecular identifiers were thrown out. CDR3 identification, clonotype clustering and error correction used MiTCR with a Q25 quality threshold and the strictest error-elimination algorithm. Lower-bound total TCR beta diversity was estimated with a nonparametric unseen species model using Euler transformation. TCRdb handled the public reads itself, with Q25 trimming in fastp and clone calling in MiXCR, and kept productive beta chains. CDR3 protein duplicates are merged, each entry listing the most common genes and DNA. These V and J calls derive from TCRdb rather than the authors' analysis. This sample comprises about 570,000 distinct CDR3 sequences, 25% to 30% of them detected only once. The ten top clones hold approximately 18% of the sample.

To note about this clonotype: This receptor's antigen is unknown. Per-nucleotide qualities are absent, and no much larger clonotype sits a single base away.

Reading from cysteine to phenylalanine, the CDR3 counts 15 amino acids. Left in the record is the CDR3 DNA by itself, 45 bases read in frame from the first base. Unmatched junction bases come to 5, with V trimmed by 4 bases and J by 0 bases. CDR1 and CDR2, looked up from the germline V gene (reference sequence), are SEHNR and FQNEAQ. Overall study outcomes, separate from this receptor: Since profiling was done on bulk unsorted PBMCs, naive and antigen-experienced compartments could not be conclusively compared. The long-lived group showed more naive CD4+ T cells, fewer expanded clones and increased TCR diversity than the aged group, suggesting age selection. The percentage of naive T cells measured by flow cytometry correlated strongly with observed TCR beta diversity. Estimates of total diversity from one million sequenced T cells were regarded as lower bounds and underestimates. Observed TCR beta diversity per million T cells fell roughly linearly with age, and a significant reduction was already apparent by age around 39. Because the CMV infection status of the donors was unknown, age-related changes in expanded clonotypes may potentially have been confounded.

The 35 to 40 donors, aged roughly 6 to 100 years, were systemically healthy Caucasian individuals from Russia. Each donor gave roughly 11 milliliters of peripheral blood, drawn into EDTA-treated Vacutainer tubes. Ficoll-Paque density-gradient centrifugation was used to isolate PBMCs, with at least 6.5 million per sample. Trizol reagent was used to extract total RNA from PBMCs, with at least 5.5 micrograms per sample. For every donor, flow cytometry on a PBMC aliquot measured the percentage of naive CD45RAhigh/CD27high T cells. The rearrangement joined TRBV7-9 to TRBJ1-1; the central 7 bases match TRBD1. Input material: blood. This TCR came from a woman in her 70s in good health. The base sequence is TGTGCCAGCAGCTCCGAGACAGGGCTGAACACTGAAGCTTTCTTT. It is translated as CASSSETGLNTEAFF. With all but the CDR3 taken from the reference TRBV7-9 and TRBJ1-1 genes, the full variable domain is: DTGVSQNPRHKITKRGQNVTFRCDPISEHNRLYWYRQTLGQGPEFLTYFQNEAQLEKSRLLSDRFSAERPKGSFSTLEIQRTEQGDSAMYLCASSSETGLNTEAFFGQGTRLTVV.